This T cell receptor beta chain was recorded in a study of T-cell memory formation after mild COVID-19. Study information: Across donors, TCR clusters were largely donor specific. Whole-study findings and limits: Most CD4+ clones that shrank were in CM and EM, while CD8+ ones turned up in EMRA.

V trimming: 4 bases; J trimming: 8 bases; junction bases outside the gene matches: 13. Germline loops: CDR1 ENHRY, CDR2 SYGVKD. The CDR3 consists of 15 residues. Constant-segment primers and 5'RACE yielded cDNA libraries for TCR alpha and TCR beta, each carrying sample barcodes and UMIs. TCRdb analysed the 5' RACE reads with MiXCR anew, one entry per CDR3 protein. The table shows fewer than 95,000 distinct CDR3 sequences, with around 15% occurring only once. The table lists this clonotype with a few counts. The target antigen is unknown. This TCR derives from a man between 18 and 35 years old who had mild COVID-19 (a few samples of this study predate the infection). Cell type and time point are not known. The specimen was PBMCs or a T cell subset sorted from them (not recorded which). V is TRBV10-3 and J is TRBJ1-2, with 7 bases fitting TRBD1. CDR3 nucleotides: TGTGCCATCAGTGTCGACAGGGAAGGGCTAATAGGCTACACCTTC. This sequence encodes CAISVDREGLIGYTF.